These 30 T cell receptor beta chains were sequenced from one sample in a study of blood T cell repertoires in COVID-19. Libraries were prepared by immunoSEQ multiplex PCR; TCRdb keeps only in-frame clonotypes and omits some of them. The sample contains about 42,000 clones, around 80% of which appear only once. The sample taken for sequencing was peripheral blood. These receptors originate from an older man with acute or convalescent COVID-19.

The rearrangement uses TRBV5-1 and TRBJ2-2, with 9 bases aligning to TRBD2. J gave up 1 base and V 4 bases, and 11 bases lay outside the gene matches. The CDR3 spans 18 residues. Germline V gene lookup returns CDR1 SGHRS and CDR2 YFSETQ. The CDR3 DNA sequence: TGCGCCAGCAGCCTGCGGACTAGCGCAAATGGGAACACCGGGGAGCTGTTTTTT. It is translated as CASSLRTSANGNTGELFF.

The V call is TRBV24-1, the J call TRBJ2-1, with D unresolved. Germline V lookup: CDR1 KGHDR, CDR2 SFDVKD. The V end lost 4 bases, the J end lost 7 bases, and 13 bases lay between the germline ends. This CDR3 is 14 amino acids long. CDR3 residues: CATSDPGLGNEQFF. CDR3 nucleotide sequence: TGTGCCACCAGTGACCCGGGTCTTGGGAATGAGCAGTTCTTC.

This clone was seen a few times. The rearrangement joins TRBV5-1 to TRBJ2-7, with 11 bases lining up with TRBD2. Looked up from germline, CDR1 is SGHRS and CDR2 is YFSETQ. V lost 10 bases and J lost 0; bases outside the gene matches: 15. The CDR3 consists of 17 residues. The CDR3 reads CAGILAGAAGGSYEQYF. In DNA form, the CDR3 reads TGCGCCGGAATACTAGCGGGAGCCGCCGGGGGCTCCTACGAGCAGTACTTC.

The chain couples TRBV18 to TRBJ1-1; a weak D match, TRBD1 (6 bases). Trimming removed 1 base from V and 3 bases from J, with 15 bases in between. This CDR3 contains 16 residues. Germline lookup yields CDR1 KGHSH and CDR2 LQKENI. The CDR3 is CASSPRIGGEYTEAFF. The CDR3 DNA sequence: TGTGCCAGCTCACCACGGATAGGGGGGGAGTACACTGAAGCTTTCTTT.

This clone was observed once. The gene calls are TRBV21-1 and TRBJ1-1. TRBV21-1 is a known pseudogene. The CDR3 consists of 16 residues. The CDR3 DNA is TGTGCCAGCAGCAAAGAGGGCGAGGGCTTGAACACTGAAGCTTTCTTT. Protein product: CASSKEGEGLNTEAFF.

The genes are TRBV3-1 (or the pseudogene TRBV3-2) and TRBJ2-1, with D unresolved. The CDR3 sequence is 15 residues long. CDR1 LGHDT and CDR2 YNNKEL come from the germline V gene (reference sequence). V was trimmed by 0 bases and J by 1 base, leaving 7 bases between them. The CDR3 coding sequence is TGTGCCAGCAGCCAAGACCGAGCTTCCTACAATGAGCAGTTCTTC. Its protein is CASSQDRASYNEQFF.

Turning to this clone: At one boundary the junction diverges from the germline segment, which might be a read error. This chain connects TRBV7-7 to TRBJ2-5, with 9 bases identical to TRBD2. Germline loops: CDR1 SSHAT, CDR2 FNYEAQ (reference sequence). The CDR3 length is 15 residues. The CDR3 is CASSPGTSRQETQYF. The CDR3, as DNA: TGTGCTAGCAGCCCCGGGACTAGCAGACAAGAGACCCAGTACTTC. The full variable domain, its missing parts supplied by reference TRBV7-7 and TRBJ2-5, is GAGVSQSPRYKVTKRGQDVTLRCDPISSHATLYWYQQALGQGPEFLTYFNYEAQPDKSGLPSDRFSAERPEGSISTLTIQRTEQRDSAMYRCASSPGTSRQETQYFGPGTRLLVL.

The chain has TRBV25-1 and TRBJ1-1; D is undetermined. V gave up 8 bases and J gave up 2 bases, with 12 bases separating them. CDR1 is MGHDK and CDR2 is SYGVNS in the germline V gene. The CDR3 covers 13 residues. CDR3 loop: CASSRTGNTEAFF. In nucleotides, the CDR3 is TGTGCCAGCTCTCGGACGGGAAACACTGAAGCTTTCTTT.

The chain couples TRBV29-1 to TRBJ1-2; 12 nucleotides align to TRBD1. This CDR3 comprises 14 residues. Losses at the gene ends were 4 bases for V and 6 bases for J; bases not matched to a gene: 6. CDR1 and CDR2 from the germline V gene are SQVTM and ANQGSEA. CDR3: CSVVGTGGSHGYTF. The CDR3 bases are TGCAGCGTTGTAGGGACAGGGGGCTCGCATGGCTACACCTTC. The full variable domain, rest sourced from reference TRBV29-1 and TRBJ1-2, is SAVISQKPSRDICQRGTSLTIQCQVDSQVTMMFWYRQQPGQSLTLIATANQGSEATYESGFVIDKFPISRPNLTFSTLTVSNMSPEDSSIYLCSVVGTGGSHGYTFGSGTRLTVV.

The rearrangement links TRBV6-5 to TRBJ2-7; D perhaps matches TRBD1 (5 bases). V dropped 6 bases and J dropped 0 bases, with 9 bases sitting between them. The CDR3 spans 13 residues. The germline V gene encodes CDR1 MNHEY and CDR2 SVGAGI. Here the CDR3 DNA reads TGTGCCAGCAGGACAGAGAACTCCTACGAGCAGTACTTC. It codes for CASRTENSYEQYF.

The chain uses TRBV11-2 and TRBJ2-4, with unresolved D. The V end lost 1 base, the J end lost 6 bases, and 10 bases lay between the germline ends. CDR1 SGHAT and CDR2 FQNNGV come from the germline V gene. The CDR3 length is 14 residues. This CDR3 is CASSLGQATNIQYF. CDR3 sequence (DNA): TGTGCCAGCAGCTTAGGGCAGGCGACAAACATTCAGTACTTC.

The CDR3 loop is CASSEGRPSSYNSPLHF. CDR3 sequence (DNA): TGTGCCAGCAGTGAGGGCAGGCCAAGCTCCTATAATTCACCCCTCCACTTT. V and J are TRBV6-1 and TRBJ1-6; D is ambiguous. The V gene lost 3 bases and the J gene lost 0 bases, with 12 bases spanning the gap. This CDR3 has 17 amino acids. Germline CDR1 is MNHNS and CDR2 is SASEGT.

The gene calls are TRBV11-1 and TRBJ1-6; 11 bases are shared with TRBD1. The CDR3 is 15 residues long. Germline V gene lookup returns CDR1 SGHAT and CDR2 FQDESV (reference sequence). The ends lost 5 bases at V and 9 bases at J; junction bases unmatched: 6. CDR3 sequence: CASSPQDRGPSPLHF. CDR3 sequence (DNA): TGTGCCAGCAGCCCTCAGGACAGGGGGCCTTCACCCCTCCACTTT.

This chain uses TRBV30 with TRBJ2-1; 8 positions match TRBD2. Germline V gives CDR1 GTSNPN, CDR2 SVGIG (reference sequence). The CDR3 extends over 13 amino acids. V lost 6 bases and J lost 8; bases outside the gene matches: 9. CDR3 in DNA: TGTGCCTGCTTCGGGACTAGTCTCTATGAGCAGTTCTTC. Its protein is CACFGTSLYEQFF.

The rearrangement uses TRBV4-1 and TRBJ1-5; D is perhaps TRBD1 (5 bases). The V end was cut by 1 base, the J end by 5 bases, with 18 bases between. Per germline, CDR1 MGHRA and CDR2 YSYEKL. This CDR3 spans 17 amino acids. This chain's CDR3 is CASSQARGGEEDQPQHF. The CDR3 nucleotides read TGCGCCAGCAGCCAAGCCCGGGGGGGGGAAGAGGATCAGCCCCAGCATTTT.

This chain connects TRBV2 to TRBJ2-5; D uncertain. The CDR3 totals 12 residues. With 3 bases removed from V and 4 bases from J, the gap between germline ends came to 6 bases. Germline CDR1 SNHLY, CDR2 FYNNEI. CDR3 amino acids: CASSDSGETQYF. The CDR3 DNA reads TGTGCCAGCAGTGACTCAGGAGAGACCCAGTACTTC.

In nucleotides, the CDR3 is TGCGCCAGCAGCCAAGATCCGGGACTAACGGTCGGGGAGCTGTTTTTT. This encodes CASSQDPGLTVGELFF. J is TRBJ2-2 and V is TRBV4-1, with 7 nucleotides matching TRBD2. The germline gives CDR1 MGHRA, CDR2 YSYEKL. The CDR3 has 16 amino acids. V gave up 0 bases and J gave up 7 bases; unmatched junction bases: 8.

This chain links TRBV28 with TRBJ2-7; TRBD1 aligns across 8 bases. This CDR3 has 15 amino acids. The junction had 12 bases not matched to a gene; V was cut back by 5 bases and J by 6 bases. Per germline, CDR1 MDHEN and CDR2 SYDVKM. The CDR3 sequence is CASSPHGQGRGEQYF. CDR3 nucleotides: TGTGCCAGCAGTCCCCACGGACAGGGACGTGGCGAGCAGTACTTC.

The genes are TRBV5-4 and TRBJ1-2; perhaps TRBD1 as D (5 bases). With 4 bases removed from V and 3 bases from J, the gap between germline ends came to 13 bases. Per germline, CDR1 SGHNT and CDR2 YYREEE (reference sequence). The CDR3 extends over 14 amino acids. The CDR3 region is CASSMGPEYYGYTF. The DNA of the CDR3 is TGTGCCAGCAGCATGGGGCCGGAGTACTATGGCTACACCTTC.

This clone was observed a handful of times. This chain uses TRBV2 with TRBJ1-1; the match to TRBD1 covers 7 bases. The length of the CDR3 is 13 residues. Trimming at V came to 6 bases and at J to 0 bases, leaving 1 base not matched to a gene. From germline, CDR1 is SNHLY and CDR2 FYNNEI. For the CDR3, the DNA is TGTGCCAGCAGGGGACAGTTGAACACTGAAGCTTTCTTT. It codes for CASRGQLNTEAFF.

J is TRBJ2-7 and V is TRBV7-2; TRBD1 is a possible D gene (6 bases). The V and J ends lost 5 bases and 4 bases respectively, with 18 bases between them. In germline, CDR1 is SGHTA, CDR2 FQGNSA. The CDR3 is 15 residues long. The CDR3 here is CASSPGQSMAYEQYF. In DNA, the CDR3 is TGTGCCAGCAGCCCAGGACAGTCCATGGCGTACGAGCAGTACTTC.

This chain joins TRBV19 and TRBJ2-1; tentative D call: TRBD2 (6 bases). Germline CDR1 and CDR2: LNHDA and SQIVND (reference sequence). This CDR3 is 15 amino acids long. Trimming left V 6 bases short and J 6 bases short, with 18 bases between. The CDR3 reads CASSATGLRGNEQFF. CDR3 DNA: TGTGCCAGTAGCGCTACGGGACTTCGAGGCAATGAGCAGTTCTTC.

V and J are TRBV5-1 and TRBJ1-5; 8 bases are shared with TRBD1. The CDR3 runs to 17 residues. With V trimmed by 3 bases and J by 0 bases, 8 bases remained unmatched. From germline, CDR1 is SGHRS and CDR2 YFSETQ. CDR3 nucleotide sequence: TGCGCCAGCAGCTGGGATTGGACAGGGAGTAGCAATCAGCCCCAGCATTTT. It encodes CASSWDWTGSSNQPQHF.

The chain couples TRBV19 to TRBJ2-6; TRBD1 agrees at 10 bases. With V trimmed by 1 base and J by 4 bases, 10 bases remained unmatched. The CDR3 consists of 19 residues. Germline V gene data show CDR1 as LNHDA and CDR2 as SQIVND (reference sequence). The CDR3 DNA reads as TGTGCCAGTAGTATAGCAAGGGACAGGGGATGGTCGGGGGCCAACGTCCTGACTTTC. As protein: CASSIARDRGWSGANVLTF.

The chain links TRBV5-1 to TRBJ2-2; TRBD1 might be the D (6 bases). Germline lookup yields CDR1 SGHRS and CDR2 YFSETQ. The V end lost 8 bases, the J end lost 6 bases, and 11 bases lay between the germline ends. This CDR3 contains 12 residues. The CDR3 DNA reads TGCGCCAGTCGGGACATCCCCGGGGAGCTGTTTTTT. This gives the protein CASRDIPGELFF.

The chain links TRBV3-1 (or the pseudogene TRBV3-2) to TRBJ2-5, with 10 positions matching TRBD2. CDR1 and CDR2 from the germline V gene are LGHDT and YNNKEL (reference sequence). CDR3 length: 17 residues. With 0 bases clipped from V and 3 bases from J, the junction kept 7 bases outside the gene matches. CDR3 residues: CASSQEPAGGLKETQYF. The CDR3 region has the DNA TGTGCCAGCAGCCAAGAACCAGCGGGGGGGCTTAAAGAGACCCAGTACTTC.

This clone was recorded a few times. The gene calls are TRBV4-2 and TRBJ1-4, with 9 bases lining up with TRBD1. V lost 3 bases to trimming and J lost 7 bases; unmatched junction nucleotides: 9. This CDR3 is built from 16 residues. Germline V gene sequence: CDR1 LGHNA, CDR2 YNFKEQ. In DNA form, the CDR3 reads TGTGCCAGCAGCCAGACACAGGGGGCGCAAGGTGAAAAACTGTTTTTT. Translation gives CASSQTQGAQGEKLFF.

This chain links TRBV19 with TRBJ2-5, with a tentative D call TRBD1 (6 bases). The CDR3 is made up of 15 amino acids. CDR1 and CDR2 from the germline V gene are LNHDA and SQIVND (reference sequence). Between the trimmed V and J ends, which lost 6 bases and 2 bases, there was a span of 16 bases. The CDR3 region has the DNA TGTGCCAGTAGAAAGGACAGATCCAAACAAGAGACCCAGTACTTC. Encoded protein: CASRKDRSKQETQYF.

The chain is built from TRBV27 and TRBJ1-6, with D possibly being TRBD1 (5 bases). Germline V gives CDR1 MNHEY, CDR2 SMNVEV (reference sequence). The CDR3 extends over 15 amino acids. With 2 bases removed from V and 7 bases from J, the gap between germline ends came to 12 bases. CDR3 nucleotide sequence: TGTGCCAGCAGTTTACAGGTGGGGGGAAATTCACCCCTCCACTTT. Its protein product is CASSLQVGGNSPLHF.

The DNA for the CDR3 is TGCAGTGCTAGTGACCAGGGAAACTATGGCTACACCTTC. Its translation is CSASDQGNYGYTF. The chain combines TRBV20-1 with TRBJ1-2; weak D call: TRBD1 (5 bases). The CDR3 is 13 amino acids. Trimming removed 3 bases from V and 2 bases from J, with 10 bases in between. The germline V gene encodes CDR1 DFQATT and CDR2 SNEGSKA (reference sequence).